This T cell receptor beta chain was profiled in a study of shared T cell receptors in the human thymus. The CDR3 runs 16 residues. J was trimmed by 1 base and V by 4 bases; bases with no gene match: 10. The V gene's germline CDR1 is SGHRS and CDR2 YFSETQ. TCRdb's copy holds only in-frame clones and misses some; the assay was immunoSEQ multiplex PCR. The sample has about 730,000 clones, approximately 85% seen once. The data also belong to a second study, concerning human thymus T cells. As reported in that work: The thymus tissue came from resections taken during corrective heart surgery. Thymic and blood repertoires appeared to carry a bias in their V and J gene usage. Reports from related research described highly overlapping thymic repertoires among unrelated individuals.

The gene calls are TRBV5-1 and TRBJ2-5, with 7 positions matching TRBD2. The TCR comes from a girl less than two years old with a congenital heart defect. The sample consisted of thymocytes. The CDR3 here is CASSLGRERCQETQYF. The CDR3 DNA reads TGCGCCAGCAGCCTGGGGCGGGAGAGATGCCAAGAGACCCAGTACTTC.